The 15 T cell receptor beta chains in this list originate from one sample, sequenced in a study of shared clonotypes between healthy human individuals. Repertoires were generated with immunoSEQ multiplex PCR, while TCRdb's copy carries only in-frame clones and drops some. The sample records roughly 700,000 clones, 80% to 95% being singletons. The material sequenced was memory CD8+ T cells from PBMCs. Noted subset: CD45RO+ cells pooled with CCR7-negative TemRA cells. The receptors were gathered from a man between 18 and 35 years old in good health. Some clones in this sample may be carry-over from other donors' samples.

This sequence joins TRBV19 and TRBJ2-3; 8 bases match TRBD2. Germline V gives CDR1 LNHDA, CDR2 SQIVND (reference sequence). This CDR3 contains 14 residues. The ends lost 5 bases at V and 1 base at J; junction bases unmatched: 2. The CDR3 loop is CASSQAGGTDTQYF. As DNA, the CDR3 is TGTGCCAGTAGTCAAGCGGGAGGCACAGATACGCAGTATTTT.

J is TRBJ2-2 and V is TRBV7-9; 7 bases are a match to TRBD1. Germline CDR1 and CDR2: SEHNR and FQNEAQ (reference sequence). The CDR3 length is 15 residues. The junction had 5 bases not matched to a gene; V was cut back by 5 bases and J by 2 bases. This CDR3 reads CASSETGHNTGELFF. Written as DNA, the CDR3 is TGTGCCAGCAGCGAGACAGGGCACAACACCGGGGAGCTGTTTTTT.

The chain joins TRBV6-6 to TRBJ2-7; D not resolved. The length of the CDR3 is 16 residues. With 2 bases removed from V and 4 bases from J, the gap between germline ends came to 18 bases. Germline V lookup: CDR1 MNHNY, CDR2 SVGAGI (reference sequence). The CDR3 loop is CASSYTITHTEYEQYF. DNA for the CDR3: TGTGCCAGCAGTTACACGATCACCCATACGGAGTACGAGCAGTACTTC.

About this clone itself: Germline is not matched at one junction end, which may reflect a read error. The chain has TRBV7-9 and TRBJ2-3; TRBD1 aligns across 8 bases. The germline V gene encodes CDR1 SEHNR and CDR2 FQNEAQ (reference sequence). The length of the CDR3 is 15 residues. CDR3 region: CAGSLGQGAADTQYF. CDR3 nucleotides: TGTGCCGGCAGCTTAGGGCAGGGGGCAGCGGATACGCAGTATTTT.

The chain couples TRBV6-6 to TRBJ2-1, with 7 bases identical to TRBD2. The length of the CDR3 is 15 residues. After removal of 8 bases from V and 9 bases from J, the junction contained 16 bases not matched to a gene. The germline gives CDR1 MNHNY, CDR2 SVGAGI (reference sequence). The CDR3 sequence is CASQLGGSVRFEQFF. As DNA, the CDR3 is TGTGCCAGCCAACTGGGGGGGAGTGTTCGCTTTGAGCAGTTCTTC.

To note about this clone: The same CDR3 arises from other DNA sequences in this sample as well. The rearrangement links TRBV4-2 to TRBJ2-7; 14 bases match TRBD2. The CDR3 contains 15 residues. In germline, CDR1 is LGHNA, CDR2 YNFKEQ. Trimming cost V 3 bases and J 4 bases; bases outside gene matches: 2. CDR3 protein: CASSQGLAGAYEQYF. CDR3 coding DNA: TGTGCCAGCAGCCAGGGACTAGCGGGGGCATACGAGCAGTACTTC.

The V gene is TRBV29-1, the J gene TRBJ1-1; 7 positions agree with TRBD1. Germline CDR1 and CDR2: SQVTM and ANQGSEA. The CDR3 sequence is 13 residues long. V dropped 5 bases and J dropped 4; count of bases not matched to a gene: 7. Here the CDR3 reads CSVHSRDSTEAFF. The CDR3 DNA reads as TGCAGCGTTCACAGCCGGGACAGCACTGAAGCTTTCTTT. Looking up the rest from reference TRBV29-1 and TRBJ1-1 gives the full variable domain: SAVISQKPSRDICQRGTSLTIQCQVDSQVTMMFWYRQQPGQSLTLIATANQGSEATYESGFVIDKFPISRPNLTFSTLTVSNMSPEDSSIYLCSVHSRDSTEAFFGQGTRLTVV.

The chain's CDR3 is CASRQLDPGLAVFGETQYF. In DNA, the CDR3 is TGCGCCAGCAGACAGCTAGATCCGGGACTAGCGGTTTTCGGGGAGACCCAGTACTTC. The J gene is TRBJ2-5, the V gene TRBV5-1; the match to TRBD2 covers 11 bases. The junction had 20 bases not matched to a gene; V was cut back by 5 bases and J by 5 bases. The CDR3 runs to 19 residues. The V gene's germline CDR1 is SGHRS and CDR2 YFSETQ.

Of note for this clone: This same CDR3 is encoded by further DNA sequences in the sample. The chain links TRBV5-1 to TRBJ2-1, with 9 bases matching TRBD2. Unmatched junction bases numbered 7, after V lost 0 bases and J lost 6 bases. Germline-derived CDR1 and CDR2 are SGHRS and YFSETQ. The CDR3 totals 16 residues. The DNA for the CDR3 is TGCGCCAGCAGCTTGGCGCGTCTAGCGGGGAGCAATGAGCAGTTCTTC. Translation: CASSLARLAGSNEQFF.

This clone appeared a few times. V gene TRBV7-9 combines with J gene TRBJ1-5; unclear D gene. This CDR3 contains 12 residues. V dropped 3 bases and J dropped 10 bases, with 10 bases sitting between them. Germline values: CDR1 SEHNR, CDR2 FQNEAQ (reference sequence). This chain's CDR3 is CASSFSNSPQHF. The CDR3 DNA follows: TGTGCCAGCAGCTTCAGCAATTCCCCCCAGCATTTT.

This clone has at least ten counts. The chain carries TRBV19 and TRBJ1-2, with 12 positions matching TRBD1. The J segment lost 14 bases and the V segment lost 4 bases, leaving 14 bases of the junction unmatched. From germline, CDR1 is LNHDA and CDR2 SQIVND (reference sequence). This CDR3 has 15 amino acids. The chain's CDR3 is CASSSRDRGRSEWTF. Written as DNA, the CDR3 is TGTGCCAGTAGTAGCCGGGACAGGGGGCGCTCGGAATGGACCTTC.

The V gene is TRBV7-9, the J gene TRBJ2-7; TRBD2 matches at 7 bases. Trimming removed 4 bases from V and 4 bases from J; junction bases left unmatched: 7. Germline CDR1 is SEHNR and CDR2 is FQNEAQ (reference sequence). The CDR3 contains 14 residues. CDR3 region: CASSSGGIRYEQYF. Written as DNA, the CDR3 is TGTGCCAGCAGCTCGGGGGGAATCCGATACGAGCAGTACTTC. Supplemented by reference TRBV7-9 and TRBJ2-7, the full variable domain reads DTGVSQNPRHKITKRGQNVTFRCDPISEHNRLYWYRQTLGQGPEFLTYFQNEAQLEKSRLLSDRFSAERPKGSFSTLEIQRTEQGDSAMYLCASSSGGIRYEQYFGPGTRLTVT.

The chain couples TRBV6-6 to TRBJ2-7; D possibly corresponds to TRBD2 (5 bases). V gave up 4 bases and J gave up 4 bases, with 8 bases separating them. The CDR3 is 12 amino acids. CDR1 and CDR2 from the germline V gene are MNHNY and SVGAGI (reference sequence). CDR3 coding DNA: TGTGCCAGCAGTTTCGAGGGTTACGAGCAGTACTTC. This gives the protein CASSFEGYEQYF.

This chain connects TRBV27 to TRBJ2-7; D remains unclear. Germline CDR1 and CDR2: MNHEY and SMNVEV (reference sequence). CDR3 length equals 15 residues. The V and J ends lost 2 bases and 5 bases respectively, with 16 bases between them. In DNA, the CDR3 is TGTGCCAGCAGTTTACGACTGACGATTTTCGACGAGCAGTACTTC. Translated, it gives CASSLRLTIFDEQYF.

The rearrangement links TRBV4-2 to TRBJ2-1, with 9 bases aligning to TRBD2. J was trimmed by 2 bases and V by 2 bases; bases with no gene match: 4. This CDR3 is 16 amino acids long. Germline V gene lookup returns CDR1 LGHNA and CDR2 YNFKEQ. CDR3 region: CASSQKLAGAYNEQFF. In DNA, the CDR3 is TGTGCCAGCAGCCAAAAACTAGCGGGTGCCTACAATGAGCAGTTCTTC.